This T cell receptor beta chain was recovered during a study of shared clonotypes between healthy human individuals. An approximately 200 ng quantity of DNA, 25,000 to 30,000 T cell genomes, went into the sorted-subset replicate PCRs. Original analysis: Quality scores were absent from the junction-only immunoSEQ sequences, so filtering differed. Only in-frame clones appear in the TCRdb table, and some are missing; sequencing was by immunoSEQ multiplex PCR. V and J calls and clone size follow that table, whereas D and trimming were derived from the DNA. Of about 2.3 million clones listed, less than 95% are singletons. The CDR3 sequence is 14 residues long. V lost 2 bases to trimming and J lost 5 bases, with 13 bases between them. Germline V lookup: CDR1 SGDLS, CDR2 YYNGEE.

Sequenced sample: naive CD4+ T cells from PBMCs. The subset: CD45RA+ positively selected. The genes are TRBV9 and TRBJ1-1, with D unclear. The source of this sequence is a young man in good health. Some clones in this sample may be carry-over from other donors' samples. CDR3 protein: CASSVRLGGTEAFF. In DNA form, the CDR3 reads TGTGCCAGCAGCGTTCGCCTCGGAGGTACTGAAGCTTTCTTT.